These T cell receptor beta chains were read from a single sample in a study of blood T cell repertoires in COVID-19. Assay used: immunoSEQ multiplex PCR; TCRdb lists only in-frame clones, some missing. The profile covers about 51,000 clones, with around 84% appearing a single time and 2.5% taken by the ten largest. Specimen: peripheral blood. These receptors were obtained from a man aged 50 or older with acute or convalescent COVID-19. Both conserved end residues are part of each CDR3. Expanded clones are given a class, and other clones once, few, many or no size at all.

J gene | V gene | clone size | CDR3 protein
TRBJ1-4 | TRBV6-6 | once | CASSPTGGRDEKLFF
TRBJ1-1 | TRBV7-2 | NA | CASSLLPVPNTEAFF
TRBJ1-4 | TRBV27 | NA | CASSMTRDRGQKLFF
TRBJ1-2 | TRBV27 | NA | CASSLQGEYGYTF
TRBJ1-2 | TRBV6-5 | NA | CASRRSQGDGYTF
TRBJ1-2 | TRBV9 | NA | CASSQNPGTVSNYGYTF
TRBJ2-7 | TRBV5-5 | NA | CASSPGQEEEQYF
TRBJ2-7 | TRBV2 | NA | CASRAGTSAAYEQYF
TRBJ1-4 | TRBV3-1/TRBV3-2 | NA | CASSRLQWGDEKLFF
TRBJ2-7 | TRBV7-8 | NA | CASSSRTSLDYEQYF
TRBJ2-2 | TRBV10-3 | once | CATRLAGGTNTGELFF
TRBJ2-3 | TRBV6-4 | NA | CASSLDRTSTDTQYF
TRBJ2-3 | TRBV5-8 | NA | CASSGRWDTQYF
TRBJ1-6 | TRBV15 | once | CATSRDIAAWQGGSPLHF
TRBJ1-1 | TRBV20-1 | NA | CSAIERTAGTEAFF
TRBJ2-7 | TRBV5-1 | few | CASSLEGLAIYEQYF
TRBJ2-3 | TRBV4-2 | once | CASSQVGHSDTQYF
TRBJ1-2 | TRBV5-1 | once | CASSGTQGIENGYTF
TRBJ2-3 | TRBV9 | NA | CASSVYQGADTQYF
TRBJ2-2 | TRBV24-1 | NA | CATSEPQGTGELFF
TRBJ1-4 | TRBV2 | NA | CASNLSPANEKLFF
TRBJ1-2 | TRBV27 | NA | CAAASGAGYYGYTF
TRBJ2-4 | TRBV25-1 | NA | CASSYAGDIQYF
TRBJ2-7 | TRBV4-1 | NA | CASSQTGTPNYEQYF
TRBJ1-4 | TRBV9 | NA | CASSVGRNQGANNEKLFF
TRBJ2-7 | TRBV3-1/TRBV3-2 | NA | CASSQDPSGPPYEQYF
TRBJ2-3 | TRBV5-1 | once | CASSLAGGAGVADTQYF
TRBJ1-3 | TRBV5-1 | once | CASSLGTGLTGNTIYF
TRBJ1-2 | TRBV18 | NA | CASSADREYGYTF
TRBJ2-7 | TRBV10-3 | NA | CAISDPDTTYEQYF
TRBJ1-6 | TRBV28 | NA | CASSSDAGFISPLHF
TRBJ1-1 | TRBV11-2 | NA | CASSPRVGQGFMNTEAFF
TRBJ1-5 | TRBV24-1 | few | CATSDQGDQPQHF
TRBJ2-5 | TRBV10-2 | NA | CASSERTLGLAGKETQYF
TRBJ1-2 | TRBV5-1 | NA | CASSTGQGIAGYTF
TRBJ2-7 | TRBV28 | NA | CASSRTSYEQYF
TRBJ1-5 | TRBV7-8 | NA | CASSLATEGWQPQHF
TRBJ2-3 | TRBV19 | once | CASSSSRGFGTDTQYF
TRBJ2-1 | TRBV5-4 | NA | CASSLVGGSVDNEQFF
TRBJ2-1 | TRBV27 | NA | CASSFILAGGPHEQFF
TRBJ2-1 | TRBV24-1 | NA | CATSVSPGLAGGGNEQFF
TRBJ2-3 | TRBV4-2 | NA | CASSQELAGSRTDTQYF